The 29 T cell receptor beta chains below come from one sample, sequenced in a study of blood T cell repertoires in COVID-19. The data were produced by immunoSEQ multiplex PCR, yet TCRdb's version contains in-frame clones alone and is incomplete. Of over 250,000 clones listed, approximately 87% are singletons. The source material was peripheral blood. These receptors were obtained from a woman aged 45-65 years with acute or convalescent COVID-19.

This sequence joins TRBV10-3 and TRBJ1-5, with D maybe TRBD1 (5 bases). Deletions cut 1 base from V and 4 bases from J, with 11 bases between. The CDR3 contains 15 residues. Germline CDR1 reads ENHRY; CDR2 reads SYGVKD. The CDR3 DNA follows: TGTGCCATCAGTGAGTTCCAGGGAGGTAATCAGCCCCAGCATTTT. The encoded protein is CAISEFQGGNQPQHF.

This chain connects TRBV20-1 to TRBJ2-3, with 11 positions matching TRBD2. Germline CDR1 and CDR2: DFQATT and SNEGSKA (reference sequence). This CDR3 is 15 amino acids long. V lost 3 bases, J lost 6 bases, and 8 bases stayed unmatched. The CDR3 DNA sequence: TGCAGTGCTAGTCTAGCGGGAGGTACTGGGGATACGCAGTATTTT. Translated: CSASLAGGTGDTQYF.

This chain connects TRBV20-1 to TRBJ1-6; D is perhaps TRBD1 (6 bases). This CDR3 has 11 residues. The V and J ends lost 5 bases and 9 bases respectively, with 8 bases between them. CDR1 DFQATT and CDR2 SNEGSKA come from the germline V gene (reference sequence). Here the CDR3 reads CSASGVSPLHF. Here the CDR3 DNA reads TGCAGTGCTTCAGGGGTTTCACCCCTCCACTTT.

This clone showed up just once. The chain employs TRBV28 and TRBJ1-6, with 9 bases matching TRBD1. The germline CDR1 and CDR2 sequences are MDHEN and SYDVKM. V shed 1 base, J shed 7 bases, and the junction held 5 bases outside the gene matches. The CDR3 has 16 amino acids. The CDR3 sequence is CASSLSGQGRNSPLHF. CDR3 nucleotide sequence: TGTGCCAGCAGTTTATCAGGACAGGGGCGAAATTCACCCCTCCACTTT.

J is TRBJ2-2 and V is TRBV2, with 7 nucleotides matching TRBD1. The CDR3 sequence is 15 residues long. The trim removed 4 bases at V and 1 base at J, leaving 3 bases unmatched. Germline V gene lookup returns CDR1 SNHLY and CDR2 FYNNEI. CDR3 protein: CASSGTGGNTGELFF. For the CDR3, the DNA is TGTGCCAGCAGTGGGACAGGCGGGAACACCGGGGAGCTGTTTTTT.

This chain uses TRBV2 with TRBJ2-1, with TRBD2 matching 8 bases. Germline V lookup: CDR1 SNHLY, CDR2 FYNNEI. This CDR3 region has 14 residues. V lost 6 bases to trimming and J lost 4 bases; unmatched junction nucleotides: 5. The CDR3 protein is CASRSSGSYNEQFF. The CDR3 DNA reads TGTGCCAGCAGGTCTAGCGGGTCGTACAATGAGCAGTTCTTC.

This chain links TRBV5-1 with TRBJ1-6, with D hard to call. The CDR3 is made up of 15 amino acids. The ends were cut back, 3 bases at V and 6 bases at J, with 13 bases in the middle. Germline V gene sequence: CDR1 SGHRS, CDR2 YFSETQ. CDR3 protein: CASSSPGVGNSPLHF. CDR3 nucleotide sequence: TGCGCCAGCAGCTCCCCGGGTGTGGGTAATTCACCCCTCCACTTT.

In this sample, this clone turned up once. CDR3 in amino acids: CASSLRAENTEAFF. The CDR3 DNA is TGTGCCAGCAGTTTGAGGGCAGAGAACACTGAAGCTTTCTTT. The gene calls are TRBV28 and TRBJ1-1; D not certain. This CDR3 contains 14 residues. Trimming took off 3 bases at V and 1 base at J, with 9 bases between the two ends. Per the germline V gene, CDR1 is MDHEN and CDR2 is SYDVKM. Variable domain in full (rest from reference TRBV28 and TRBJ1-1): DVKVTQSSRYLVKRTGEKVFLECVQDMDHENMFWYRQDPGLGLRLIYFSYDVKMKEKGDIPEGYSVSREKKERFSLILESASTNQTSMYLCASSLRAENTEAFFGQGTRLTVV.

The J gene is TRBJ1-4, the V gene TRBV6-5; possibly TRBD1 for D (6 bases). CDR1 and CDR2 (germline): MNHEY, SVGAGI. V was clipped by 6 bases and J by 4 bases, with 12 bases between them. The CDR3 covers 14 residues. CDR3 region: CASSAWGHNEKLFF. The CDR3 nucleotides are TGTGCCAGCAGCGCTTGGGGGCATAATGAAAAACTGTTTTTT.

This chain joins TRBV18 and TRBJ2-7; tentative D call: TRBD1 (6 bases). There are 14 residues in the CDR3. The germline V gene has CDR1 KGHSH and CDR2 LQKENI. Trimming pared 6 bases from V and 5 bases from J, leaving 17 bases between. CDR3 in amino acids: CASSQTQGFHEQYF. The CDR3 DNA sequence: TGTGCCAGCTCCCAAACACAGGGTTTCCACGAGCAGTACTTC.

The chain is built from TRBV24-1 and TRBJ2-3, with D tentatively TRBD2 (5 bases). The CDR3 runs to 14 residues. Germline loops: CDR1 KGHDR, CDR2 SFDVKD. V lost 4 bases, J lost 5 bases, and 12 bases lay in between. Here the CDR3 DNA reads TGTGCCACCAGTGACCCCGGACGGGAAGATACGCAGTATTTT. This sequence encodes CATSDPGREDTQYF.

This rearrangement joins TRBV7-9 to TRBJ1-1; D remains unclear. Germline V gives CDR1 SEHNR, CDR2 FQNEAQ (reference sequence). Trimming removed 1 base from V and 1 base from J, with 7 bases in between. The CDR3 consists of 14 residues. The CDR3, as DNA: TGTGCCAGCAGCTTAGGCGATGAGAACACTGAAGCTTTCTTT. Encoded protein: CASSLGDENTEAFF.

The chain couples TRBV18 to TRBJ1-1; the match to TRBD1 covers 10 bases. CDR1 and CDR2 (germline): KGHSH, LQKENI. Unmatched junction bases numbered 8, after V lost 6 bases and J lost 4 bases. There are 15 residues in the CDR3. The CDR3 is CASSLDRGGGTEAFF. CDR3 DNA sequence: TGTGCCAGCTCGCTGGACAGGGGGGGTGGCACTGAAGCTTTCTTT.

The chain joins TRBV11-2 to TRBJ1-2, with a weak D call TRBD1 (6 bases). Germline CDR1 SGHAT, CDR2 FQNNGV. Trimming pared 5 bases from V and 4 bases from J, leaving 11 bases between. The CDR3 runs to 13 residues. CDR3 residues: CASSPPDSYGYTF. The CDR3 nucleotides read TGTGCCAGCAGCCCCCCGGACAGCTATGGCTACACCTTC.

The chain couples TRBV3-1 (or the pseudogene TRBV3-2) to TRBJ1-2; TRBD1 is a possible D gene (6 bases). V was trimmed by 4 bases and J by 4 bases, leaving 19 bases between them. Germline V lookup: CDR1 LGHDT, CDR2 YNNKEL (reference sequence). There are 16 residues in the CDR3. This CDR3 is CASSLGKQGRGYGYTF. The CDR3 bases are TGTGCCAGCAGCCTCGGGAAACAGGGCAGGGGCTATGGCTACACCTTC.

The gene calls are TRBV4-1 and TRBJ2-6, with unresolved D. This CDR3 spans 14 amino acids. Germline lookup yields CDR1 MGHRA and CDR2 YSYEKL. Trimming stripped 3 bases from V and 2 bases from J, with 5 bases between. This CDR3 is CASSQAPGANVLTF. In DNA, the CDR3 is TGCGCCAGCAGCCAGGCCCCTGGGGCCAACGTCCTGACTTTC.

The CDR3 here is CSASPRQGRGYGYTF. CDR3 nucleotides: TGCAGTGCTAGTCCGCGACAGGGGCGTGGCTATGGCTACACCTTC. The V call is TRBV20-1, the J call TRBJ1-2, with 8 bases identical to TRBD1. Germline trimming cut 3 bases from V and 4 bases from J; bases unmatched to any gene: 10. This CDR3 has 15 amino acids. The germline CDR1 and CDR2 sequences are DFQATT and SNEGSKA (reference sequence).

The rearrangement uses TRBV28 and TRBJ2-7; 11 nucleotides agree with TRBD1. The trim removed 4 bases at V and 4 bases at J, leaving 6 bases unmatched. This CDR3 spans 15 amino acids. CDR1 is MDHEN and CDR2 is SYDVKM in the germline V gene. The CDR3 protein is CASSSPGTGGYEQYF. The DNA of the CDR3 is TGTGCCAGCAGTTCCCCCGGGACAGGGGGATACGAGCAGTACTTC.

The CDR3 bases are TGTGCCAGCAGCTTAGTGGCAGGGGATGGCTACACCTTC. It yields the protein CASSLVAGDGYTF. This chain links TRBV7-9 with TRBJ1-2, with D tentatively TRBD1 (6 bases). Trimming pared 1 base from V and 6 bases from J, leaving 9 bases between. Germline V lookup: CDR1 SEHNR, CDR2 FQNEAQ (reference sequence). The CDR3 contains 13 residues.

The chain links TRBV18 to TRBJ1-4; TRBD1 aligns across 9 bases. Trimming took 6 bases from V and 1 from J; bases not matched to a gene: 6. Germline CDR1 KGHSH, CDR2 LQKENI. The CDR3 is 16 residues long. This chain's CDR3 is CASSPGQGLTNEKLFF. Here the CDR3 DNA reads TGTGCCAGCTCGCCGGGACAGGGCTTAACTAATGAAAAACTGTTTTTT.

The chain links TRBV6-5 to TRBJ1-1; D unclear. The V gene's germline CDR1 is MNHEY and CDR2 SVGAGI. This CDR3 region has 14 residues. V dropped 4 bases and J dropped 2 bases, with 11 bases sitting between them. CDR3 protein: CASSSPGTNTEAFF. As DNA, the CDR3 is TGTGCCAGCAGTTCCCCAGGAACAAACACTGAAGCTTTCTTT.

DNA of the CDR3: TGTGCCAGCAGATTGGACAGGGGGGCCTATGGCTACACCTTC. This translates into CASRLDRGAYGYTF. The rearrangement joins TRBV2 to TRBJ1-2, with 10 bases that match TRBD1. After removal of 6 bases from V and 4 bases from J, the junction contained 5 bases not matched to a gene. This CDR3 spans 14 amino acids. Germline V gene sequence: CDR1 SNHLY, CDR2 FYNNEI.

The chain is built from TRBV10-3 and TRBJ2-7; TRBD1 is a possible D gene (6 bases). This CDR3 has 14 amino acids. The V and J ends lost 3 bases and 2 bases respectively, with 11 bases between them. The germline V gene has CDR1 ENHRY and CDR2 SYGVKD. CDR3 sequence: CAISDPGQTYEQYF. The CDR3 nucleotides are TGTGCCATCAGTGACCCGGGACAAACCTACGAGCAGTACTTC.

This clone came up once. V is TRBV5-1 and J is TRBJ2-7, with 7 bases lining up with TRBD1. With 4 bases clipped from V and 0 bases from J, the junction kept 1 base outside the gene matches. The germline gives CDR1 SGHRS, CDR2 YFSETQ. The CDR3 contains 13 residues. Written as DNA, the CDR3 is TGCGCCAGCAGCGACAGGGTCTCCTACGAGCAGTACTTC. Translation gives CASSDRVSYEQYF. Looking up the rest from reference TRBV5-1 and TRBJ2-7 gives the full variable domain: KAGVTQTPRYLIKTRGQQVTLSCSPISGHRSVSWYQQTPGQGLQFLFEYFSETQRNKGNFPGRFSGRQFSNSRSEMNVSTLELGDSALYLCASSDRVSYEQYFGPGTRLTVT.

This clone was seen more than once but under ten times. The gene calls are TRBV10-3 and TRBJ1-5; TRBD1 is a possible D gene (6 bases). The CDR3 totals 19 residues. Germline CDR1 ENHRY, CDR2 SYGVKD. V was pared by 0 bases and J by 4 bases, with 22 bases between. The CDR3 loop is CAISESTSLDSRFNQPQHF. DNA of the CDR3: TGTGCCATCAGTGAGTCGACATCGCTGGACAGCAGATTTAATCAGCCCCAGCATTTT.

The chain carries TRBV28 and TRBJ1-2; TRBD1 matches at 7 bases. From germline, CDR1 is MDHEN and CDR2 SYDVKM. The CDR3 totals 17 residues. With 7 bases clipped from V and 2 bases from J, the junction kept 16 bases outside the gene matches. CDR3 nucleotides: TGTGCCAGCACCCCGGGGGACAGCGGTTTTCTCAACTATGGCTACACCTTC. It is translated as CASTPGDSGFLNYGYTF.

This chain uses TRBV9 with TRBJ2-5; possible D gene TRBD2, 6 bases. Per germline, CDR1 SGDLS and CDR2 YYNGEE. The CDR3 spans 14 residues. Trimming pared 4 bases from V and 4 bases from J, leaving 14 bases between. The CDR3 DNA sequence: TGTGCCAGCAGCCCTGGACGGGGAGGAGAGACCCAGTACTTC. It yields the protein CASSPGRGGETQYF.

The chain employs TRBV7-9 and TRBJ2-7; TRBD2 agrees at 10 bases. Germline V CDR1 and CDR2: SEHNR, FQNEAQ (reference sequence). After removal of 7 bases from V and 2 bases from J, the junction contained 5 bases not matched to a gene. The CDR3 is made up of 14 amino acids. The CDR3 nucleotides are TGTGCCAGCACATCTCTAGCGGGAGCCTACGAGCAGTACTTC. Translating gives CASTSLAGAYEQYF. Complete variable domain (other parts from reference TRBV7-9 and TRBJ2-7): DTGVSQNPRHKITKRGQNVTFRCDPISEHNRLYWYRQTLGQGPEFLTYFQNEAQLEKSRLLSDRFSAERPKGSFSTLEIQRTEQGDSAMYLCASTSLAGAYEQYFGPGTRLTVT.

The chain recombines TRBV4-1 with TRBJ2-4; 7 bases are a match to TRBD1. Germline V CDR1 and CDR2: MGHRA, YSYEKL. CDR3 size: 17 residues. V was pared by 3 bases and J by 7 bases, with 15 bases of the junction left unmatched. The CDR3 protein is CASSHPVTGSLRNIQYF. The CDR3 DNA reads TGCGCCAGCAGCCATCCCGTGACAGGGTCACTGAGGAACATTCAGTACTTC.